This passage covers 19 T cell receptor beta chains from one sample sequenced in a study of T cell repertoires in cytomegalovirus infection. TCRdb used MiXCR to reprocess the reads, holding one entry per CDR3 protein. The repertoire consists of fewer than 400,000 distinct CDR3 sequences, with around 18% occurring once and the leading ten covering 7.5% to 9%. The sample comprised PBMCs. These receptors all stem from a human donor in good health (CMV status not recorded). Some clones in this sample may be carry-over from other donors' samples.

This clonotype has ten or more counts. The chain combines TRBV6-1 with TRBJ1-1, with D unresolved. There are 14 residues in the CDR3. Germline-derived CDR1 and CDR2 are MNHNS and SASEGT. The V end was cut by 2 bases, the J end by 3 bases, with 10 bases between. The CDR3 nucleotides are TGTGCCAGCAGTGAAATTGGGCAGGACACTGAAGCTTTCTTT. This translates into CASSEIGQDTEAFF.

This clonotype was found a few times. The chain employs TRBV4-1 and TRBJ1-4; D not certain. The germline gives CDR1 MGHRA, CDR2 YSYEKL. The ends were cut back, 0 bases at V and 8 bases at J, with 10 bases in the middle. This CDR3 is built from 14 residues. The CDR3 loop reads CASSQDQKDEKLFF. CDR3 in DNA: TGCGCCAGCAGCCAAGATCAAAAGGACGAAAAACTGTTTTTT.

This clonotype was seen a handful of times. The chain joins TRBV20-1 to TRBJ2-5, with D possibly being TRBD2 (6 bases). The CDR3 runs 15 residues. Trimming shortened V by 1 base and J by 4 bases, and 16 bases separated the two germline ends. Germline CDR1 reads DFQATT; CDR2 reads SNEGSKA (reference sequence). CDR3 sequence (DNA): TGCAGTGCTAGAGTGCCGGGACTTCCAGCAGAGACCCAGTACTTC. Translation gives CSARVPGLPAETQYF.

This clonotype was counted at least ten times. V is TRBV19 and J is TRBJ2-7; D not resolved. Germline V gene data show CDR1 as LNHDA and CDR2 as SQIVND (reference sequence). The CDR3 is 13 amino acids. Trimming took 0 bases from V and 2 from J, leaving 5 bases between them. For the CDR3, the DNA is TGTGCCAGTAGTATAGAAACCGCCTACGAGCAGTACTTC. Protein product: CASSIETAYEQYF.

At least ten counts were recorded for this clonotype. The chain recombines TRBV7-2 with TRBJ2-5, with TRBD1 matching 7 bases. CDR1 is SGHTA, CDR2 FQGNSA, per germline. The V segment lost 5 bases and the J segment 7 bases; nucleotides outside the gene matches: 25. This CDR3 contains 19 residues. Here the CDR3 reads CASSPDRARHRLNRATQYF. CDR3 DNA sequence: TGTGCCAGCAGCCCAGACAGGGCACGGCATCGACTAAATCGGGCGACCCAGTACTTC.

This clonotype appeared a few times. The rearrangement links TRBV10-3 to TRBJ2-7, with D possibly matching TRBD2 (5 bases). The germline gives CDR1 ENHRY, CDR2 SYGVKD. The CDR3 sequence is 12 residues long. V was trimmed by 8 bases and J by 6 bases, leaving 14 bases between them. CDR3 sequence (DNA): TGTGCCATCGCGGAGGAGGTCGGCGAGCAGTACTTC. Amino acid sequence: CAIAEEVGEQYF.

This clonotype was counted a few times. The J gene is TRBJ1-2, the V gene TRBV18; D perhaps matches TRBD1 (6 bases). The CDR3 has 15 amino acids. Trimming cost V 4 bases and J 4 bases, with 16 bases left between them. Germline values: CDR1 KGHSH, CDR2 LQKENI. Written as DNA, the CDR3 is TGTGCCAGCTCACAATTGACAGGAGATCCCTATGGCTACACCTTC. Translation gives CASSQLTGDPYGYTF.

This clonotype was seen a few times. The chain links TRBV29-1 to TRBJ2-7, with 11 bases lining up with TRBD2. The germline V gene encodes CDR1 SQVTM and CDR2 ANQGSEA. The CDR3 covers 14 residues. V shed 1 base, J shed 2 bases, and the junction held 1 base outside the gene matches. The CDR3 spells CSVEGLAGPYEQYF. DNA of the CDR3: TGCAGCGTTGAAGGACTAGCGGGGCCCTACGAGCAGTACTTC.

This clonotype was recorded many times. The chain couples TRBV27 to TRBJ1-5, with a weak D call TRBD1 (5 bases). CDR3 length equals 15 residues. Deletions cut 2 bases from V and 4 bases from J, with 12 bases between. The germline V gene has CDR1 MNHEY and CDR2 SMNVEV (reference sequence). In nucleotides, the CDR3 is TGTGCCAGCAGTTTACGGGGGAGAGAGAATCAGCCCCAGCATTTT. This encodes CASSLRGRENQPQHF.

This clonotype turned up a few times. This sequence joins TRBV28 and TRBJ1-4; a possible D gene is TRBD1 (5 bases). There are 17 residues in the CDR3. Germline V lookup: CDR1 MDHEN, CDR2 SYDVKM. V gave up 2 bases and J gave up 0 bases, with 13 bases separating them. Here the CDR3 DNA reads TGTGCCAGCAGTTTAACCGGGACGGTTGCAACTAATGAAAAACTGTTTTTT. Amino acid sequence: CASSLTGTVATNEKLFF.

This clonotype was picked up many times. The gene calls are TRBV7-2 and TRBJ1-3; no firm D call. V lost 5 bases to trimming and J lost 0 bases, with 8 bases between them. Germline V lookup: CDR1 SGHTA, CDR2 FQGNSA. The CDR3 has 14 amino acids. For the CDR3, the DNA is TGTGCCAGCAGCCGGTTAGGCTCTGGAAACACCATATATTTT. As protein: CASSRLGSGNTIYF.

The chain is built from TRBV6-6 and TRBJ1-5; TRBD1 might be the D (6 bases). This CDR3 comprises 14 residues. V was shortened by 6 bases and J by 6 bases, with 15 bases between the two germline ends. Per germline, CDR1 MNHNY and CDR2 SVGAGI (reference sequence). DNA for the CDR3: TGTGCCAGCAGGACCGGGGGCTCCCTTCAGCCCCAGCATTTT. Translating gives CASRTGGSLQPQHF.

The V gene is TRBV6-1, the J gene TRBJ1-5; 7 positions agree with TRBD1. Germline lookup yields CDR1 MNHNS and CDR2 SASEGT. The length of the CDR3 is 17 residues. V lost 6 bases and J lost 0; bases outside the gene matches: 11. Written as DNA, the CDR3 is TGTGCCAGCAGAACAACAGGGGCGCCGTATAGCAATCAGCCCCAGCATTTT. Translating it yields CASRTTGAPYSNQPQHF.

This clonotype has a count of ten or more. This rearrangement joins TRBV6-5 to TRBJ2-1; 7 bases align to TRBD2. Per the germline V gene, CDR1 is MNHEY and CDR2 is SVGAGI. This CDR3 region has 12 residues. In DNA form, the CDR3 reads TGTGGAACGGGGAGGGATTACAATGAGCAGTTCTTC. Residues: CGTGRDYNEQFF.

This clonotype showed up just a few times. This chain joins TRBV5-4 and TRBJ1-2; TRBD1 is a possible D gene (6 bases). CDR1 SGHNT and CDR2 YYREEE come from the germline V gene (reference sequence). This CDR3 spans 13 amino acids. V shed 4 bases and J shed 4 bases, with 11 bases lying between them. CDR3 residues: CASSAGESYGYTF. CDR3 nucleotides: TGTGCCAGCAGCGCAGGGGAGAGCTATGGCTACACCTTC.

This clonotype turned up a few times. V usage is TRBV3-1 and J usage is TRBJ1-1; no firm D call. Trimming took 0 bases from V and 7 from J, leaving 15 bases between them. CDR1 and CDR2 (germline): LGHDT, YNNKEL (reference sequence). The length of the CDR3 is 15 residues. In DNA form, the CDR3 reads TGTGCCAGCAGCCAAGACATTGGATTCCCTAATGAAGCTTTCTTT. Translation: CASSQDIGFPNEAFF.

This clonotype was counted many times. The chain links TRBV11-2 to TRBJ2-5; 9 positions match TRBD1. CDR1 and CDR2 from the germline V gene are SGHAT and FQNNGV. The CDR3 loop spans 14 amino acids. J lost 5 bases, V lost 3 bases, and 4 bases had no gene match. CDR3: CASSFRDREETQYF. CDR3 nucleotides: TGTGCCAGCAGCTTTCGGGACAGGGAGGAGACCCAGTACTTC.

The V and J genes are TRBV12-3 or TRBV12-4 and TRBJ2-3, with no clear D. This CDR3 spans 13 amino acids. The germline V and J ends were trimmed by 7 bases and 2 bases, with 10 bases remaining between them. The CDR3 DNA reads TGTGCCAGCACGGGTAGAGCCACAGATACGCAGTATTTT. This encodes CASTGRATDTQYF.

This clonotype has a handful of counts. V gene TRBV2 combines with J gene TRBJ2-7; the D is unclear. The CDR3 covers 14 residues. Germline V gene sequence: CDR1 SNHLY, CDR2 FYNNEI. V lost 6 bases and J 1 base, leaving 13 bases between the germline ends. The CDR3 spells CASSQAALSYEQYF. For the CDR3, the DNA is TGTGCCAGCAGCCAGGCAGCGCTTTCCTACGAGCAGTACTTC.